The 27 T cell receptor beta chains presented below share a single source sample, sequenced in a study of CD8 T cells in Susac syndrome. About 0.5 to 1 ug RNA was reverse transcribed with random hexamers. TCRdb ran MiXCR on the immunoSEQ multiplex PCR reads and lists one entry per CDR3 protein. This sample has some 130,000 distinct CDR3 sequences, with about 94% found just once. The sequencing input was CD4+ T cells from PBMCs. These receptors were obtained from a human donor with multiple sclerosis.

The V call is TRBV30, the J call TRBJ2-2; D may correspond to TRBD1 or TRBD2 (6 bases each). The CDR3 contains 16 residues. CDR1 GTSNPN and CDR2 SVGIG come from the germline V gene (reference sequence). Trimming shortened V by 3 bases and J by 5 bases, and 19 bases separated the two germline ends. CDR3 loop: CAWSPRGPRRTGELFF. The DNA for the CDR3 is TGTGCCTGGAGCCCCCGGGGGCCCCGACGGACCGGGGAGCTGTTTTTT.

A single count supports this clonotype. This chain connects TRBV6-5 to TRBJ2-7; maybe TRBD2 (5 bases). CDR1 and CDR2 (germline): MNHEY, SVGAGI. Trimming cost V 5 bases and J 2 bases, with 13 bases left between them. There are 14 residues in the CDR3. The CDR3 bases are TGTGCCAGCAGTGAACGGGATGTGACCTACGAGCAGTACTTC. Its translation: CASSERDVTYEQYF.

The chain joins TRBV6-2 or TRBV6-3 to TRBJ1-5, with a possible D match to TRBD1 (6 bases). V was trimmed by 2 bases and J by 4 bases, leaving 15 bases between them. The V gene's germline CDR1 is MNHEY and CDR2 SVGEGT. The CDR3 consists of 16 residues. CDR3 nucleotide sequence: TGTGCCAGCAGTTACACGGACAGACTACCTAATCAGCCCCAGCATTTT. Translating gives CASSYTDRLPNQPQHF.

The rearrangement joins TRBV7-8 to TRBJ2-6; D unclear. Trimming shortened V by 7 bases and J by 1 base, and 11 bases separated the two germline ends. Germline V gene lookup returns CDR1 SGHVS and CDR2 FQNEAQ. The CDR3 contains 15 residues. The CDR3 spells CASILRESGANVLTF. In nucleotides, the CDR3 is TGTGCCAGCATCCTAAGAGAGTCTGGGGCCAACGTCCTGACTTTC. Full variable domain (remainder filled in from reference TRBV7-8 and TRBJ2-6): GAGVSQSPRYKVAKRGQDVALRCDPISGHVSLFWYQQALGQGPEFLTYFQNEAQLDKSGLPSDRFFAERPEGSVSTLKIQRTQQEDSAVYLCASILRESGANVLTFGAGSRLTVL.

This clonotype is a singleton in its sample. J is TRBJ2-2 and V is TRBV5-8; the D is unclear. Between the trimmed V and J ends, which lost 1 base and 7 bases, there was a span of 5 bases. CDR3 length: 12 residues. Germline V gives CDR1 SGHTS, CDR2 YDEGEE. The CDR3 here is CASSLLIGELFF. CDR3 DNA sequence: TGTGCCAGCAGCTTGTTGATCGGGGAGCTGTTTTTT.

The chain combines TRBV29-1 with TRBJ2-1, with TRBD2 matching over 11 bases. With V trimmed by 4 bases and J by 6 bases, 8 bases remained unmatched. The CDR3 totals 15 residues. Germline assignment: CDR1 SQVTM and CDR2 ANQGSEA. The CDR3 spells CSVVGLAGGGNEQFF. As DNA, the CDR3 is TGCAGCGTTGTAGGCCTAGCGGGGGGTGGCAATGAGCAGTTCTTC.

V and J are TRBV29-1 and TRBJ2-3; 9 bases are a match to TRBD2. Unmatched junction bases numbered 11, after V lost 6 bases and J lost 10 bases. Germline CDR1 is SQVTM and CDR2 is ANQGSEA. This CDR3 has 13 residues. CDR3 sequence: CSVCWGLASPQYF. CDR3 DNA: TGCAGCGTCTGTTGGGGACTAGCCTCTCCGCAGTATTTT.

The V and J genes are TRBV27 and TRBJ2-7; no clear D gene. The germline V gene has CDR1 MNHEY and CDR2 SMNVEV (reference sequence). This CDR3 spans 13 amino acids. The V end lost 3 bases, the J end lost 0 bases, and 6 bases lay between the germline ends. The CDR3 reads CASSFSRSYEQYF. The CDR3 region has the DNA TGTGCCAGCAGTTTTTCTCGCTCCTACGAGCAGTACTTC.

The chain is built from TRBV7-9 and TRBJ2-5; D perhaps matches TRBD2 (7 bases). The CDR3 covers 15 residues. Trimming pared 0 bases from V and 5 bases from J, leaving 13 bases between. CDR1 is SEHNR and CDR2 is FQNEAQ in the germline V gene (reference sequence). The CDR3: CASSLAPGGLETQYF. The CDR3 nucleotides are TGTGCCAGCAGCTTAGCCCCGGGGGGCCTGGAGACCCAGTACTTC.

This rearrangement joins TRBV7-8 to TRBJ2-7; D remains ambiguous. V was clipped by 0 bases and J by 1 base, with 10 bases between them. The germline V gene encodes CDR1 SGHVS and CDR2 FQNEAQ. The CDR3 runs to 15 residues. Here the CDR3 DNA reads TGTGCCAGCAGCTTAGCGCGAATAACGTCCTACGAGCAGTACTTC. Its protein product is CASSLARITSYEQYF.

This clonotype was counted only a few times. The J gene is TRBJ2-2, the V gene TRBV5-1; weak D call: TRBD1 (6 bases). Germline assignment: CDR1 SGHRS and CDR2 YFSETQ. Trimming removed 4 bases at V and 1 base at J, with 11 bases between. This CDR3 is built from 15 residues. CDR3 DNA sequence: TGCGCCAGCAGCACAGGGTGGAAGAACACCGGGGAGCTGTTTTTT. It translates to CASSTGWKNTGELFF.

The CDR3 here is CASSPRDRGGYTF. The DNA for the CDR3 is TGTGCCAGCAGTCCCCGGGACAGGGGTGGCTACACCTTC. This chain joins TRBV2 and TRBJ1-2; 10 nucleotides line up with TRBD1. After removal of 5 bases from V and 7 bases from J, the junction contained 4 bases not matched to a gene. The CDR3 is 13 amino acids. CDR1 SNHLY and CDR2 FYNNEI come from the germline V gene.

The rearrangement links TRBV12-3 or TRBV12-4 to TRBJ2-3; possibly TRBD2 for D (6 bases). Deletions cut 5 bases from V and 3 bases from J, with 15 bases between. CDR3 size: 15 residues. Here the CDR3 reads CASSPRLVRTDTQYF. CDR3 in DNA: TGTGCCAGCAGTCCCCGACTAGTAAGGACAGATACGCAGTATTTT.

The V gene is TRBV7-2, the J gene TRBJ2-1; TRBD1 or TRBD2 may be the D gene (6 bases each). The CDR3 spans 16 residues. Germline CDR1 and CDR2: SGHTA and FQGNSA. Trimming shortened V by 4 bases and J by 8 bases, and 21 bases separated the two germline ends. The CDR3 bases are TGTGCCAGCAGCTCCTCGGGGGCTCGGGAAGGCTATGAGCAGTTCTTC. Translated: CASSSSGAREGYEQFF. Combining the CDR3 with reference TRBV7-2 and TRBJ2-1 gives the whole variable domain GAGVSQSPSNKVTEKGKDVELRCDPISGHTALYWYRQSLGQGLEFLIYFQGNSAPDKSGLPSDRFSAERTGGSVSTLTIQRTQQEDSAVYLCASSSSGAREGYEQFFGPGTRLTVL.

The chain uses TRBV5-4 and TRBJ1-1; 9 bases agree with TRBD1. The CDR3 spans 13 residues. V lost 4 bases and J lost 9; bases outside the gene matches: 7. The germline V gene has CDR1 SGHNT and CDR2 YYREEE (reference sequence). CDR3 bases: TGTGCCAGCAGCCGGACAGGGGACATGCAAGCTTTCTTT. It specifies CASSRTGDMQAFF. The entire variable domain, with the rest obtained from reference TRBV5-4 and TRBJ1-1, is as follows: ETGVTQSPTHLIKTRGQQVTLRCSSQSGHNTVSWYQQALGQGPQFIFQYYREEENGRGNFPPRFSGLQFPNYSSELNVNALELDDSALYLCASSRTGDMQAFFGQGTRLTVV.

Only one count was recorded for this clonotype. The chain joins TRBV25-1 to TRBJ1-6; D is undetermined. Per the germline V gene, CDR1 is MGHDK and CDR2 is SYGVNS. The CDR3 is made up of 14 amino acids. The V end was cut by 4 bases, the J end by 3 bases, with 7 bases between. CDR3 DNA: TGTGCCAGCAGTGGATCAGTCTATAATTCACCCCTCCACTTT. Its translation: CASSGSVYNSPLHF. The complete variable domain, with remaining parts taken from reference TRBV25-1 and TRBJ1-6, reads EADIYQTPRYLVIGTGKKITLECSQTMGHDKMYWYQQDPGMELHLIHYSYGVNSTEKGDLSSESTVSRIRTEHFPLTLESARPSHTSQYLCASSGSVYNSPLHFGNGTRLTVT.

V usage is TRBV5-1 and J usage is TRBJ1-2; D is ambiguous. V shed 7 bases and J shed 1 base, with 8 bases lying between them. This CDR3 is 12 amino acids long. The germline V gene has CDR1 SGHRS and CDR2 YFSETQ. The CDR3 sequence: CASQPYNYGYTF. CDR3 in DNA: TGCGCCAGCCAGCCGTATAACTATGGCTACACCTTC.

This sequence joins TRBV7-2 and TRBJ1-5, with D unclear. The CDR3 runs 14 residues. CDR1 and CDR2 from the germline V gene are SGHTA and FQGNSA. V lost 5 bases, J lost 5 bases, and 13 bases lay in between. The CDR3 region is CASSLRRTDQPQHF. CDR3 nucleotides: TGTGCCAGCAGCCTAAGGAGAACGGATCAGCCCCAGCATTTT.

This clonotype appeared a single time. The chain links TRBV4-2 to TRBJ2-5; D is possibly TRBD1 (6 bases). This CDR3 contains 17 residues. V gave up 2 bases and J gave up 2 bases, with 18 bases separating them. Germline CDR1 and CDR2: LGHNA and YNFKEQ. CDR3 DNA sequence: TGTGCCAGCAGCCAATACACAGGGTTGTCGGGGCAAGAGACCCAGTACTTC. Its translation: CASSQYTGLSGQETQYF.

The chain joins TRBV3-1 to TRBJ1-3; D possibly corresponds to TRBD1 (5 bases). V lost 1 base to trimming and J lost 3 bases, with 16 bases between them. The length of the CDR3 is 17 residues. Germline values: CDR1 LGHDT, CDR2 YNNKEL (reference sequence). This CDR3 reads CASSQGDSQLVGNTIYF. For the CDR3, the DNA is TGTGCCAGCAGCCAAGGTGACAGCCAGCTCGTTGGAAACACCATATATTTT.

V and J are TRBV6-5 and TRBJ2-6; 8 positions match TRBD1. The V gene's germline CDR1 is MNHEY and CDR2 SVGAGI. Germline trimming cut 0 bases from V and 4 bases from J; bases unmatched to any gene: 11. The CDR3 is 19 amino acids. CDR3 DNA: TGTGCCAGCAGTTACTCAGGCAGGGGGCGCGTTCTCGGGGCCAACGTCCTGACTTTC. It encodes CASSYSGRGRVLGANVLTF.

This chain uses TRBV20-1 with TRBJ1-1, with 7 positions matching TRBD1. J was trimmed by 0 bases and V by 8 bases; bases with no gene match: 12. The germline gives CDR1 DFQATT, CDR2 SNEGSKA (reference sequence). The length of the CDR3 is 15 residues. In nucleotides, the CDR3 is TGCAGTCCCCGGGCTTTGGGACAGATGAACACTGAAGCTTTCTTT. Protein: CSPRALGQMNTEAFF.

The rearrangement links TRBV9 to TRBJ2-2; 9 nucleotides agree with TRBD2. In germline, CDR1 is SGDLS, CDR2 YYNGEE. The trim removed 6 bases at V and 6 bases at J, leaving 9 bases unmatched. The CDR3 loop spans 15 amino acids. For the CDR3, the DNA is TGTGCCAGCAATCCCGGGACTAGCATCCCCGGGGAGCTGTTTTTT. Residues: CASNPGTSIPGELFF.

The V call is TRBV5-1, the J call TRBJ2-7; 9 bases fit TRBD1. The CDR3 loop spans 13 amino acids. Germline assignment: CDR1 SGHRS and CDR2 YFSETQ. V lost 4 bases and J lost 6; bases outside the gene matches: 5. CDR3 residues: CASSGGTGSEQYF. CDR3 DNA: TGCGCCAGCAGCGGCGGGACAGGGAGCGAGCAGTACTTC.

J is TRBJ2-3 and V is TRBV5-1; D is perhaps TRBD2 (5 bases). Trimming removed 0 bases from V and 2 bases from J, with 10 bases in between. CDR3 length equals 15 residues. CDR1 is SGHRS, CDR2 YFSETQ, per germline. For the CDR3, the DNA is TGCGCCAGCAGCTTGGGAGGGAAGGCCACAGATACGCAGTATTTT. It encodes CASSLGGKATDTQYF.

V is TRBV5-1 and J is TRBJ2-7; D is perhaps TRBD2 (5 bases). V lost 3 bases and J 5 bases, leaving 15 bases between the germline ends. In germline, CDR1 is SGHRS, CDR2 YFSETQ. There are 14 residues in the CDR3. The CDR3 DNA follows: TGCGCCAGCAGCTCCTCGGACTCCTATGACGAGCAGTACTTC. Encoded protein: CASSSSDSYDEQYF.

This chain connects TRBV12-3 or TRBV12-4 to TRBJ2-1; D gene unclear. The CDR3 consists of 12 residues. Between the trimmed V and J ends, which lost 3 bases and 9 bases, there was a span of 9 bases. The CDR3 sequence is CASSFPRSEQFF. The CDR3 DNA is TGTGCCAGCAGTTTCCCGCGGAGTGAGCAGTTCTTC.